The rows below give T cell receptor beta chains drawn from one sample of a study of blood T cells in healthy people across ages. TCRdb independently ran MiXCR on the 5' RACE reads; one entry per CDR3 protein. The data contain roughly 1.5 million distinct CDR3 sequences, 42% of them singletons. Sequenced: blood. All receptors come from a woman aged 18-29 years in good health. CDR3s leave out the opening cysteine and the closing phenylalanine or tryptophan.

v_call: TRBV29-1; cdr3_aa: SVAVWTDGGYT
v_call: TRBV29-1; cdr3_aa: SVVWASTEAF
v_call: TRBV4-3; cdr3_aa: ASSQGLEGSYNEQF
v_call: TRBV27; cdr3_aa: ASSLSGSKKEQY
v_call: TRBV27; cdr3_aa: ASSPTRSGSRGFDTQY
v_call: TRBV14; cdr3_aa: ASSRLTEANVLT
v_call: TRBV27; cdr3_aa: ASSLSRGFNSPLH
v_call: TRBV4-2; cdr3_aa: ASSQAQPGKGTRALLDSPLH
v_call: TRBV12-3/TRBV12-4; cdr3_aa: ASSLGSGVDYEQY
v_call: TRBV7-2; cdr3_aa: ASSLGNRGRKGQPQH
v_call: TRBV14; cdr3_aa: ASSTTDWNYGYT
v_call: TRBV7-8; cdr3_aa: ASSLAGRSSEQF
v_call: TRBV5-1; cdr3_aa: ASSLGLGDNKQF
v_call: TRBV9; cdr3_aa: ASSVVPGGKNEQF
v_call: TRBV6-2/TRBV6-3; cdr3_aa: ASSYSVNKYGYT
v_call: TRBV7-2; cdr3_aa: ASSLGGTNGAF
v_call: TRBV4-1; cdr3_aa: ASSHRFSQGPVDIQY
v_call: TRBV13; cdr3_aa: ASSSRGLAGSSYNEQY
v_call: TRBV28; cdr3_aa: ASSFGVTGTQF
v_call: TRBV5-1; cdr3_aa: ASSLGTSGYGQY
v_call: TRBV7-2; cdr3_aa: ASSLVGTGRNGYT
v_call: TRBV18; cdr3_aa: ASSPPVGGMAVTQY
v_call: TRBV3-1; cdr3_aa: ASSQVVGPNEQF
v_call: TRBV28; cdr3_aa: ASSTRDTSYSNQPQH
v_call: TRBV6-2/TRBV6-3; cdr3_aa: ASSYTDRGNTEAF
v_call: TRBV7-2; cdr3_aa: ASSLDRYQEKLF
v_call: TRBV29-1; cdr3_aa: SVLTPTGVADTQY
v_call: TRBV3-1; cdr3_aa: ASSQFPGTSGYNEQF
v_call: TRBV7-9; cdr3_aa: ASSLTLSDTQY
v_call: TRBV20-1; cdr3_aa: SAKPDGTGYHYGYT
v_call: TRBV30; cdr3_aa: AWRNQQGTNEKLF
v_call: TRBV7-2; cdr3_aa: ASSSRDRSLYEQY
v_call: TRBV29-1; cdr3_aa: SVKVTDTQY
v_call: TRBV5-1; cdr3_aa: ASSLGYVGGSYNEQF
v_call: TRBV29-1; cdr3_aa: SVEPMETQY
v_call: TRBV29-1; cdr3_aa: SVEVAGQGDPYEQY
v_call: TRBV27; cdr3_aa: ASSPSPLAVEYGYT
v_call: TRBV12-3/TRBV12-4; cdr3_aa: ASSPGGTGYSPLH
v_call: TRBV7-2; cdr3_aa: ASLRVLNSPLH
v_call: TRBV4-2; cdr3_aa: ASGDSAGATNEKLF
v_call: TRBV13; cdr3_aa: ASSFTTSRVLTQY
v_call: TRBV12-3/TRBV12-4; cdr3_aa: ASSWGVGLTEAF
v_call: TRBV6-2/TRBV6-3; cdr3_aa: ASSYSKDHRGFTEAF
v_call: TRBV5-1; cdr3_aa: ASSFAQGDTEAF
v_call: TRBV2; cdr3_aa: AGSQGSNQPQH
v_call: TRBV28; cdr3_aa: ASRPSGRETQY
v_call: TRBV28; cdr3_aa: ASSSGGEGAQPQH